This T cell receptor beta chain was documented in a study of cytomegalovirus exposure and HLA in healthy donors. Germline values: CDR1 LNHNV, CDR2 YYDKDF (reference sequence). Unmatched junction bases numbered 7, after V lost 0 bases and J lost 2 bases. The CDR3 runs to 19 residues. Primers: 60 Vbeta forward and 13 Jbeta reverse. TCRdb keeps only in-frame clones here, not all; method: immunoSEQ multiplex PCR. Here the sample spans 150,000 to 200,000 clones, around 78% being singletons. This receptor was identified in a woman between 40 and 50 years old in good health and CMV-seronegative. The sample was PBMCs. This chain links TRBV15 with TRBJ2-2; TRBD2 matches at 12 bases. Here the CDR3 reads CATSRDPRLAGDNTGELFF. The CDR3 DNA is TGTGCCACCAGCAGAGACCCACGACTAGCGGGAGACAACACCGGGGAGCTGTTTTTT.